What follows is one T cell receptor beta chain and its context. What it binds is unknown. The sample comes from a study of PD-1 blockade in classical Hodgkin lymphoma. Findings and limits, study-wide: Newly diagnosed patients reportedly trailed healthy donors in baseline TCR diversity. Prior therapy or disease activity may underlie the repertoire differences, whose causes remain undefined.

Stated time point: newly diagnosed, previously untreated cHL patient sample. The authors used newly diagnosed, untreated classical Hodgkin lymphoma PBMCs as comparison. Produced via immunoSEQ multiplex PCR; TCRdb's table is partial and in-frame only. Of around 30,000 clones in the sample, roughly 90% were seen once. The CDR3 is 14 residues long. Germline V gene data show CDR1 as MNHEY and CDR2 as SMNVEV (reference sequence). V was clipped by 6 bases and J by 5 bases; unmatched bases: 6. The rearrangement links TRBV27 to TRBJ2-3; TRBD1 agrees at 9 bases. The clonotype originates from a human donor with classical Hodgkin lymphoma. The sequenced material came from peripheral blood mononuclear cells (PBMCs). The CDR3, as DNA: TGTGCCAGCAGCCCCACAGGGGGCCTAGATACGCAGTATTTT. Protein: CASSPTGGLDTQYF.